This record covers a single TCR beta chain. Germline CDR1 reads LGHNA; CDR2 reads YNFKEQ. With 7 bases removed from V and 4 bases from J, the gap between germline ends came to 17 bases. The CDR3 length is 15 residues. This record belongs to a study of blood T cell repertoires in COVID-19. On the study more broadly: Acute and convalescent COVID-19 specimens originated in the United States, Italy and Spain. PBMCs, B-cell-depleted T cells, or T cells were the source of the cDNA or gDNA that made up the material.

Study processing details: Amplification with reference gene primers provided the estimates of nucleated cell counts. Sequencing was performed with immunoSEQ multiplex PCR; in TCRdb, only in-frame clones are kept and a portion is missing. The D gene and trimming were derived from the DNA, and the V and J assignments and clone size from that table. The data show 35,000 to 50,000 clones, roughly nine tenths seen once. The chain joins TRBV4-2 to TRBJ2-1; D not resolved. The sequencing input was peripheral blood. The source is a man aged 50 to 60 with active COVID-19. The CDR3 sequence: CASTTSITMYNEQFF. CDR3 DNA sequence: TGTGCCAGCACCACAAGCATCACTATGTACAATGAGCAGTTCTTC.